A selection of T cell receptor beta chains follows, all from one sample in a study of blood T cell repertoires in COVID-19. Profiled with immunoSEQ multiplex PCR; TCRdb holds only in-frame clones, not every one. The repertoire holds tens of thousands of clones, with about 74% as singletons. Sequencing was performed on peripheral blood. The receptor source for this set is a man in his sixties or seventies with COVID-19, enrolled during active disease. Each CDR3 is given with its conserved first and last residue. A D gene is named only where the DNA matches it firmly. Size tells how often a clone was seen (once, few, many) or the class of an expanded clone, and some rows leave it out.

cdr3_nt: TGTGCCAGCAGCACCCGACAGAGCTCCTACGAGCAGTACTTC; cdr3_aa: CASSTRQSSYEQYF; v_call: TRBV7-9; d_call: NA; j_call: TRBJ2-7; clone_size: many
cdr3_nt: TGTGCCAGCAGTGTCGGCGGGGGGGCTAGCGGGGGAAGAACAACTGAAGCTTTCTTT; cdr3_aa: CASSVGGGASGGRTTEAFF; v_call: TRBV6-1; d_call: NA; j_call: TRBJ1-1; clone_size: NA
cdr3_nt: TGTGCCAGCAACCTTGGGGGGGCCAATCAGCCCCAGCATTTT; cdr3_aa: CASNLGGANQPQHF; v_call: TRBV9; d_call: NA; j_call: TRBJ1-5; clone_size: NA
cdr3_nt: TGTGCCACCAGTGATTACGGGACAGCGACCACCGAGCAGTTCTTC; cdr3_aa: CATSDYGTATTEQFF; v_call: TRBV24-1; d_call: TRBD1; j_call: TRBJ2-1; clone_size: NA
cdr3_nt: TGTGCCATCAGTCGACCCTTGGCGGGAGGGACATACAATGAGCAGTTCTTC; cdr3_aa: CAISRPLAGGTYNEQFF; v_call: TRBV10-3; d_call: TRBD2; j_call: TRBJ2-1; clone_size: NA
cdr3_nt: TGTGCCAGCAGCTCGACCACAGGGGGCGACTATGGCTACACCTTC; cdr3_aa: CASSSTTGGDYGYTF; v_call: TRBV3-1/TRBV3-2; d_call: TRBD1; j_call: TRBJ1-2; clone_size: NA
cdr3_nt: TGCGCCAGCAGCTCACAGGGAAACACCGGGGAGCTGTTTTTT; cdr3_aa: CASSSQGNTGELFF; v_call: TRBV5-1; d_call: NA; j_call: TRBJ2-2; clone_size: few
cdr3_nt: TGTGCCAGCAGCCTTGACAGGGGGAACACTGAAGCTTTCTTT; cdr3_aa: CASSLDRGNTEAFF; v_call: TRBV7-6; d_call: TRBD1; j_call: TRBJ1-1; clone_size: few
cdr3_nt: TGTGCCAGCAGTTTATCCCCTCCTTCCTACGAGCAGTACTTC; cdr3_aa: CASSLSPPSYEQYF; v_call: TRBV28; d_call: NA; j_call: TRBJ2-7; clone_size: NA
cdr3_nt: TGTGCCATCAGCCCACAGGGCTTGTACGAGCAGTACTTC; cdr3_aa: CAISPQGLYEQYF; v_call: TRBV10-3; d_call: NA; j_call: TRBJ2-7; clone_size: once
cdr3_nt: TGTGCCAGCAGACCTACACTAGGATCGAACACTGAAGCTTTCTTT; cdr3_aa: CASRPTLGSNTEAFF; v_call: TRBV7-2; d_call: NA; j_call: TRBJ1-1; clone_size: NA
cdr3_nt: TGTGCCATCAGTGAAACGGGGGGGGGCAATCAGCCCCAGCATTTT; cdr3_aa: CAISETGGGNQPQHF; v_call: TRBV10-3; d_call: NA; j_call: TRBJ1-5; clone_size: NA
cdr3_nt: TGTGCCTGCCAGGGGGCTTTTCAGCCCCAGCATTTT; cdr3_aa: CACQGAFQPQHF; v_call: TRBV28; d_call: TRBD1; j_call: TRBJ1-5; clone_size: NA
cdr3_nt: TGTGCCAGTAGCACAATCCAGGCAACTCAGCCCCAGCATTTT; cdr3_aa: CASSTIQATQPQHF; v_call: TRBV19; d_call: NA; j_call: TRBJ1-5; clone_size: NA
cdr3_nt: TGTGCCAGCAGAAAGGACAGAAATAATTCACCCCTCCACTTT; cdr3_aa: CASRKDRNNSPLHF; v_call: TRBV28; d_call: NA; j_call: TRBJ1-6; clone_size: NA